This entry concerns a single T cell receptor (beta chain). This record comes from a study of blood T cell repertoires in COVID-19. At the level of the study: There were acute and convalescent COVID-19 samples, and they came from the United States, Italy and Spain. In each case, the material was cDNA or gDNA derived from T cells, B-cell-depleted T cells, or PBMCs.

Germline values: CDR1 SEHNR, CDR2 FQNEAQ (reference sequence). This CDR3 spans 15 amino acids. V gave up 5 bases and J gave up 0 bases, with 13 bases separating them. As originally analysed: From reference gene primer amplification, estimates of nucleated cell counts were derived. TCRdb keeps only in-frame clones here, not all; method: immunoSEQ multiplex PCR. V and J calls and clone size are copied from that table; D and trimming were computed from the DNA. This table holds some 210,000 clones, about 83% found once. This TCR was sampled from a woman between 45 and 65 years old with active or convalescent COVID-19. The material sequenced was peripheral blood. The chain couples TRBV7-9 to TRBJ1-1; weak D call: TRBD1 (6 bases). In DNA, the CDR3 is TGTGCCAGCAGCACTACAGGGAACATGAACACTGAAGCTTTCTTT. Translation: CASSTTGNMNTEAFF.